This TCR beta chain emerged from a study of blood T cell repertoires in COVID-19. Study-wide context: Sources were T cells, B-cell-depleted T cells, or PBMCs; the material itself was cDNA or gDNA.

In the original analysis: Reference gene primer amplification yielded estimated nucleated cell counts. Only in-frame clones appear in the TCRdb table, and some are missing; sequencing was by immunoSEQ multiplex PCR. From that table come the V and J calls and clone size; the DNA was used to work out D and trimming. The sample lists 110,000 to 150,000 clones, 65% to 85% seen once, with around 1.8% in the top ten. The CDR3 runs to 12 residues. Germline CDR1 and CDR2: SNHLY and FYNNEI. The V end lost 7 bases, the J end lost 5 bases, and 9 bases lay between the germline ends. Sequenced material: peripheral blood. This sequence was found in a woman aged 55-69 years with acute or convalescent COVID-19. The chain couples TRBV2 to TRBJ2-1, with D perhaps TRBD2 (5 bases). The CDR3 is CASMEVNNEQFF. In DNA, the CDR3 is TGTGCCAGCATGGAGGTCAACAATGAGCAGTTCTTC. The variable domain in full, completed from reference TRBV2 and TRBJ2-1, reads EPEVTQTPSHQVTQMGQEVILRCVPISNHLYFYWYRQILGQKVEFLVSFYNNEISEKSEIFDDQFSVERPDGSNFTLKIRSTKLEDSAMYFCASMEVNNEQFFGPGTRLTVL.